This T cell receptor (beta chain) originates from a study of beta chain features in type 1 diabetes. The study's findings and limits: Patients with Type 1 diabetes showed moderately but significantly shorter TCRB CDR3s in all four CD4+ subsets.

There are a few counts of this clone. The antigen is undetermined. CDR1 is MDHEN and CDR2 is SYDVKM in the germline V gene. Trimming took 5 bases from V and 4 from J, leaving 15 bases between them. The CDR3 is 15 residues long. The whole isolated RNA underwent reverse transcription, so sequencing captured expressed TCRB transcripts. The protocol was immunoSEQ multiplex PCR, while the TCRdb copy is restricted to in-frame clones and leaves out a portion. Altogether 280,000 or so clones are present, 15% being singletons, with the ten largest covering more than 0.015%. The sample was naive CD4+ T cells from blood. This chain joins TRBV28 and TRBJ2-1; D might be TRBD1 (7 bases). This receptor was identified in a man aged 18-30 years with type 1 diabetes. This chain's CDR3 is CASSPAGQPYNEQFF. In DNA form, the CDR3 reads TGTGCCAGCAGTCCCGCGGGACAGCCATACAATGAGCAGTTCTTC. Combining the CDR3 with reference TRBV28 and TRBJ2-1 gives the whole variable domain DVKVTQSSRYLVKRTGEKVFLECVQDMDHENMFWYRQDPGLGLRLIYFSYDVKMKEKGDIPEGYSVSREKKERFSLILESASTNQTSMYLCASSPAGQPYNEQFFGPGTRLTVL.